Listed here are 32 T cell receptor beta chains from one sample, sequenced in a study of T-cell reconstitution after alpha-beta-depleted transplantation in children. Preparation of the TCRbeta library involved a method that used unique molecular identifiers. In TCRdb, the PCR reads were re-called with MiXCR into one record per CDR3 protein. The repertoire holds about a million distinct CDR3 sequences, about 30% seen once, with 28% in the top ten. Source: PBMCs, mostly from graft donor cells, taken 360 days after TCRalphabeta/CD19-depleted stem cell transplant. The receptor set was obtained from a boy under two years old who had a stem cell transplant for SCID, so the T cells may come from the graft donor.

This clonotype was found a few times. The rearrangement uses TRBV29-1 and TRBJ1-1, with D unresolved. V was pared by 5 bases and J by 0 bases, with 10 bases between. The CDR3 runs to 13 residues. CDR1 and CDR2 (germline): SQVTM, ANQGSEA. In DNA, the CDR3 is TGCAGCGTTCAAGCAGTCCTGAACACTGAAGCTTTCTTT. Translated: CSVQAVLNTEAFF. Drawing the rest from reference TRBV29-1 and TRBJ1-1, the complete variable domain is SAVISQKPSRDICQRGTSLTIQCQVDSQVTMMFWYRQQPGQSLTLIATANQGSEATYESGFVIDKFPISRPNLTFSTLTVSNMSPEDSSIYLCSVQAVLNTEAFFGQGTRLTVV.

This clonotype has only a few counts. This chain connects TRBV4-3 to TRBJ2-2; 8 positions match TRBD1. The CDR3 is 16 residues long. From germline, CDR1 is LGHNA and CDR2 YSLEER. The ends lost 3 bases at V and 4 bases at J; junction bases unmatched: 7. The CDR3 DNA follows: TGCGCCAGCAGCCAGAGGGACAGGTTGGCCACCGGGGAGCTGTTTTTT. This codes for CASSQRDRLATGELFF.

This rearrangement joins TRBV5-1 to TRBJ2-2; no firm D call. CDR1 and CDR2 from the germline V gene are SGHRS and YFSETQ. The CDR3 is 16 amino acids. The V end lost 0 bases, the J end lost 6 bases, and 15 bases lay between the germline ends. The chain's CDR3 is CASSLVASGLAGELFF. In DNA, the CDR3 is TGCGCCAGCAGCTTGGTAGCCTCTGGATTGGCCGGGGAGCTGTTTTTT.

This clonotype was counted a few times. The chain joins TRBV9 to TRBJ2-7, with TRBD1 identical over 9 bases. V lost 0 bases and J lost 2; bases outside the gene matches: 3. Germline values: CDR1 SGDLS, CDR2 YYNGEE. The CDR3 consists of 15 residues. The DNA of the CDR3 is TGTGCCAGCAGCGTAGCGGGACAGGGACCCTACGAGCAGTACTTC. Its translation is CASSVAGQGPYEQYF.

This clonotype appeared many times. The CDR3 reads CASSSGLAGPVDEQFF. The CDR3 DNA sequence: TGTGCCAGCAGTTCAGGACTAGCGGGGCCCGTGGATGAGCAGTTCTTC. V and J are TRBV28 and TRBJ2-1; 12 nucleotides match TRBD2. Looked up from germline, CDR1 is MDHEN and CDR2 is SYDVKM. The CDR3 has 16 residues. Unmatched junction bases numbered 9, after V lost 4 bases and J lost 8 bases.

J is TRBJ1-6 and V is TRBV5-1; no reliable D call. Germline loops: CDR1 SGHRS, CDR2 YFSETQ. There are 14 residues in the CDR3. Trimming left V 0 bases short and J 7 bases short, with 8 bases between. CDR3 DNA sequence: TGCGCCAGCAGCTTGGACAGAGAGAATTCACCCCTCCACTTT. This translates into CASSLDRENSPLHF.

The CDR3 protein is CASSLKWAGSYSYEQYF. CDR3 bases: TGTGCCAGCAGCTTAAAATGGGCAGGGTCCTACTCCTACGAGCAGTACTTC. The chain carries TRBV11-2 and TRBJ2-7; perhaps TRBD1 as D (5 bases). Trimming took 2 bases from V and 0 from J, leaving 17 bases between them. The length of the CDR3 is 17 residues. The germline CDR1 and CDR2 sequences are SGHAT and FQNNGV.

The chain links TRBV10-3 to TRBJ2-2; D unclear. The CDR3 sequence is 14 residues long. The V gene lost 1 base and the J gene lost 1 base, with 4 bases spanning the gap. Germline V gives CDR1 ENHRY, CDR2 SYGVKD. For the CDR3, the DNA is TGTGCCATCAGTGAGTTTGTGAACACCGGGGAGCTGTTTTTT. It translates to CAISEFVNTGELFF.

The CDR3 region has the DNA TGTGCCAGCAGTTTCGGGGGGCAGTTGAACGAGCAGTACTTC. Protein product: CASSFGGQLNEQYF. The chain recombines TRBV12-3 or TRBV12-4 with TRBJ2-7, with D maybe TRBD2 (7 bases). V shed 3 bases and J shed 5 bases, with 14 bases lying between them. There are 14 residues in the CDR3.

Only a few counts were recorded for this clonotype. The genes are TRBV7-2 and TRBJ2-1; weak D call: TRBD1 (6 bases). This CDR3 has 15 residues. Germline CDR1 is SGHTA and CDR2 is FQGNSA. The ends were cut back, 5 bases at V and 2 bases at J, with 13 bases in the middle. The CDR3 DNA is TGTGCCAGCAGCATCATGGACAGAACCTACAATGAGCAGTTCTTC. It yields the protein CASSIMDRTYNEQFF.

This CDR3 is CASSHRGLNTGELFF. CDR3 coding DNA: TGTGCCAGCAGCCACAGGGGGCTCAACACCGGGGAGCTGTTTTTT. This chain connects TRBV5-4 to TRBJ2-2; TRBD1 aligns across 9 bases. V shed 4 bases and J 2 bases; nucleotides not matched to a gene: 3. The CDR3 covers 15 residues. Germline V CDR1 and CDR2: SGHNT, YYREEE (reference sequence).

The chain employs TRBV12-3 or TRBV12-4 and TRBJ2-5, with D perhaps TRBD1 (6 bases). V gave up 6 bases and J gave up 2 bases, with 7 bases separating them. This CDR3 comprises 12 residues. CDR3 sequence (DNA): TGTGCCAGCAGGGGGACACAAGAGACCCAGTACTTC. It translates to CASRGTQETQYF.

This clonotype was seen a handful of times. The gene calls are TRBV13 and TRBJ2-3, with TRBD2 as a possible D gene (5 bases). The CDR3 is 15 residues long. CDR1 PRHDT and CDR2 FYEKMQ come from the germline V gene (reference sequence). With 0 bases removed from V and 5 bases from J, the gap between germline ends came to 12 bases. In nucleotides, the CDR3 is TGTGCCAGCAGCTTAGGGTCACGAGGGAGAGATACGCAGTATTTT. Its translation is CASSLGSRGRDTQYF.

The gene calls are TRBV6-1 and TRBJ1-5; possibly TRBD1 for D (5 bases). CDR3 size: 16 residues. CDR1 MNHNS and CDR2 SASEGT come from the germline V gene. Between the trimmed V and J ends, which lost 6 bases and 4 bases, there was a span of 19 bases. CDR3 nucleotides: TGTGCCAGCAGAGATCTTTGGGGCGTCAGGAATCAGCCCCAGCATTTT. This gives the protein CASRDLWGVRNQPQHF.

A few counts support this clonotype. The chain couples TRBV4-2 to TRBJ2-3; D is possibly TRBD1 (6 bases). V was trimmed by 0 bases and J by 3 bases, leaving 16 bases between them. Germline CDR1 is LGHNA and CDR2 is YNFKEQ. This CDR3 comprises 17 residues. CDR3 DNA sequence: TGTGCCAGCAGCCAAGAACAGACAGGAGGCCCTACAGATACGCAGTATTTT. It is translated as CASSQEQTGGPTDTQYF.

The rearrangement uses TRBV15 and TRBJ2-1; 13 bases are a match to TRBD2. J gave up 7 bases and V 2 bases, and 20 bases lay outside the gene matches. The CDR3 covers 21 residues. Per germline, CDR1 LNHNV and CDR2 YYDKDF (reference sequence). CDR3 sequence: CATSRRHTRLAGGLQGNEQFF. The CDR3 coding sequence is TGTGCCACCAGCAGAAGACATACTAGACTAGCGGGGGGCCTTCAGGGGAATGAGCAGTTCTTC.

In its sample, this clonotype was seen a few times. The rearrangement joins TRBV7-3 to TRBJ2-7, with D tentatively TRBD1 (6 bases). CDR1 is SGHTA, CDR2 FQGTGA, per germline. The CDR3 loop spans 13 amino acids. V lost 5 bases and J 6 bases, leaving 14 bases between the germline ends. In nucleotides, the CDR3 is TGTGCCAGCAGCATGTTACAGGGTGGCGAGCAGTACTTC. It yields the protein CASSMLQGGEQYF.

The chain combines TRBV27 with TRBJ1-1; 9 bases agree with TRBD1. V was clipped by 2 bases and J by 5 bases; unmatched bases: 6. CDR3 length equals 15 residues. Germline V CDR1 and CDR2: MNHEY, SMNVEV (reference sequence). This chain's CDR3 is CASSLGTGRRTEAFF. CDR3 in DNA: TGTGCCAGCAGTTTAGGGACAGGGAGGAGAACTGAAGCTTTCTTT.

The rearrangement joins TRBV7-8 to TRBJ2-2; 8 bases are a match to TRBD2. V dropped 2 bases and J dropped 3; count of bases not matched to a gene: 5. The germline V gene encodes CDR1 SGHVS and CDR2 FQNEAQ. This CDR3 has 16 amino acids. The CDR3 DNA sequence: TGTGCCAGCAGCTTACCAGCGGGGGCGTACACCGGGGAGCTGTTTTTT. Protein product: CASSLPAGAYTGELFF. The full variable domain, with the rest looked up from reference TRBV7-8 and TRBJ2-2, is GAGVSQSPRYKVAKRGQDVALRCDPISGHVSLFWYQQALGQGPEFLTYFQNEAQLDKSGLPSDRFFAERPEGSVSTLKIQRTQQEDSAVYLCASSLPAGAYTGELFFGEGSRLTVL.

V is TRBV12-3 or TRBV12-4 and J is TRBJ2-7; D unresolved. The CDR3 loop spans 13 amino acids. V lost 1 base and J lost 5, with 9 bases in between. CDR3 sequence (DNA): TGTGCCAGCAGTTTAGAGTCGGGTCACGAGCAGTACTTC. It is translated as CASSLESGHEQYF.

The J gene is TRBJ2-3, the V gene TRBV20-1; 8 positions agree with TRBD2. Germline V gene data show CDR1 as DFQATT and CDR2 as SNEGSKA (reference sequence). This CDR3 is built from 14 residues. V lost 5 bases, J lost 4 bases, and 8 bases stayed unmatched. CDR3 DNA: TGCAGTGCTCCGCTCGGGGGGGCCCCAGATACGCAGTATTTT. Residues: CSAPLGGAPDTQYF.

This clonotype came up a few times. This chain connects TRBV5-1 to TRBJ2-5, with D unclear. The CDR3 spans 13 residues. Trimming removed 3 bases from V and 4 bases from J, with 10 bases in between. Germline V gene lookup returns CDR1 SGHRS and CDR2 YFSETQ. This CDR3 is CASSSSGAETQYF. DNA for the CDR3: TGCGCCAGCAGCTCCTCCGGTGCAGAGACCCAGTACTTC.

A few counts support this clonotype. The V and J genes are TRBV7-8 and TRBJ1-5; 7 nucleotides match TRBD1. CDR3 size: 15 residues. With V trimmed by 5 bases and J by 3 bases, 7 bases remained unmatched. Germline-derived CDR1 and CDR2 are SGHVS and FQNEAQ. The CDR3 sequence: CASSLEDRINQPQHF. The CDR3 DNA sequence: TGTGCCAGCAGCCTTGAGGACAGGATCAATCAGCCCCAGCATTTT.

The chain recombines TRBV4-1 with TRBJ2-6, with 8 positions matching TRBD2. J lost 6 bases, V lost 0 bases, and 16 bases had no gene match. The CDR3 runs 20 residues. Germline CDR1 reads MGHRA; CDR2 reads YSYEKL. In DNA, the CDR3 is TGCGCCAGCAGCCAAGACGGGTTTACTAGCGGCCCGGCCCAGGCCAACGTCCTGACTTTC. This codes for CASSQDGFTSGPAQANVLTF.

The J gene is TRBJ2-1, the V gene TRBV10-3; D gene uncertain. CDR1 ENHRY and CDR2 SYGVKD come from the germline V gene. CDR3 length: 11 amino acids. V lost 6 bases and J 10 bases, leaving 10 bases between the germline ends. The CDR3 is CAIRGGREQFF. CDR3 DNA: TGTGCCATCAGGGGCGGCAGGGAGCAGTTCTTC.

V usage is TRBV4-3 and J usage is TRBJ2-7, with D possibly being TRBD2 (5 bases). V gave up 1 base and J gave up 0 bases, with 10 bases separating them. CDR1 is LGHNA and CDR2 is YSLEER in the germline V gene. The CDR3 spans 15 residues. The CDR3 DNA reads TGCGCCAGCAGCCAAGTGGTGGGAGCCTCCTACGAGCAGTACTTC. It specifies CASSQVVGASYEQYF.

This clonotype was picked up a small number of times. The rearrangement uses TRBV5-5 and TRBJ2-1; D is unresolved. The germline gives CDR1 SGHKS, CDR2 YYEKEE (reference sequence). This CDR3 contains 15 residues. Trimming took 1 base from V and 8 from J, leaving 16 bases between them. The CDR3 DNA is TGTGCCAGCAGCTTGTACGGTAGTTTGGGTGATGAGCAGTTCTTC. Translation gives CASSLYGSLGDEQFF.

The CDR3 DNA reads TGCGCCAGCAGCCAGAACAGGGGGTCGCTGCGGGATACGCAGTATTTT. The encoded protein is CASSQNRGSLRDTQYF. This chain uses TRBV4-3 with TRBJ2-3; 8 positions match TRBD1. This CDR3 has 16 residues. Germline trimming cut 3 bases from V and 6 bases from J; bases unmatched to any gene: 11. Germline V lookup: CDR1 LGHNA, CDR2 YSLEER.

This clonotype has just a few counts. This chain connects TRBV20-1 to TRBJ2-3; TRBD2 agrees at 9 bases. The junction had 5 bases not matched to a gene; V was cut back by 0 bases and J by 4 bases. The CDR3 is 15 residues long. The germline CDR1 and CDR2 sequences are DFQATT and SNEGSKA (reference sequence). The CDR3: CSAREAGGLPDTQYF. CDR3 bases: TGCAGTGCTAGAGAAGCGGGGGGCCTCCCAGATACGCAGTATTTT.

CDR3 region: CASSPSGLAGGGKETQYF. CDR3 sequence (DNA): TGTGCCAGCAGCCCATCCGGACTAGCGGGGGGAGGAAAAGAGACCCAGTACTTC. The chain couples TRBV11-2 to TRBJ2-5; 14 positions agree with TRBD2. Losses at the gene ends were 5 bases for V and 3 bases for J; bases not matched to a gene: 11. The CDR3 spans 18 residues. Germline assignment: CDR1 SGHAT and CDR2 FQNNGV.

This clonotype was seen only a few times. The chain uses TRBV24-1 and TRBJ2-5; 10 nucleotides line up with TRBD2. V was pared by 9 bases and J by 2 bases, with 5 bases of the junction left unmatched. The CDR3 covers 14 residues. Germline loops: CDR1 KGHDR, CDR2 SFDVKD. The CDR3 DNA sequence: TGTGCCACCTGCGCTAGCGGGGGACAAGAGACCCAGTACTTC. Its protein product is CATCASGGQETQYF.

CDR3 sequence reads: CASSQDRRKRGTQYF. Here the CDR3 DNA reads TGCGCCAGCAGCCAAGATCGGCGGAAAAGGGGGACCCAGTACTTC. The chain employs TRBV4-3 and TRBJ2-5; a weak D match, TRBD1 (5 bases). CDR1 is LGHNA, CDR2 YSLEER, per germline. V gave up 0 bases and J gave up 7 bases, with 15 bases separating them. The CDR3 extends over 15 amino acids.